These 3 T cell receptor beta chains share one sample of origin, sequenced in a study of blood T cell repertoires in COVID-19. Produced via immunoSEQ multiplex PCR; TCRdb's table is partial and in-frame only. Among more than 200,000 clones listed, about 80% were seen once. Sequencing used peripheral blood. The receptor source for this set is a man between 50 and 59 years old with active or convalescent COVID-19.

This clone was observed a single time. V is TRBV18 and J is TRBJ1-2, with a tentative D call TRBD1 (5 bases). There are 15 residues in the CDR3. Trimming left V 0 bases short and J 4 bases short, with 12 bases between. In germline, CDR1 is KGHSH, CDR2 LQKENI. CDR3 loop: CASSPPKGGTYGYTF. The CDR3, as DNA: TGTGCCAGCTCACCACCCAAAGGAGGGACCTATGGCTACACCTTC.

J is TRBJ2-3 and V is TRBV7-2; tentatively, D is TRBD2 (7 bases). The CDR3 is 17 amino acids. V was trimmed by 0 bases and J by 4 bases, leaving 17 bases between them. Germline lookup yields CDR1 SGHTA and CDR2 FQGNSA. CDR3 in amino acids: CASSLAGGLAAPDTQYF. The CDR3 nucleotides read TGTGCCAGCAGCTTAGCCGGGGGGCTAGCGGCGCCAGATACGCAGTATTTT.

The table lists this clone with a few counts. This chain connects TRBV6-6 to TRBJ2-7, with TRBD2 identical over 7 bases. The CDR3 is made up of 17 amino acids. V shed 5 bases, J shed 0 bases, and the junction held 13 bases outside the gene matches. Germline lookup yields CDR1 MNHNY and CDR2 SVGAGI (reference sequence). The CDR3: CASSRGRGDPSSYEQYF. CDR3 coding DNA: TGTGCCAGCAGTCGGGGCCGGGGGGACCCCTCCTCCTACGAGCAGTACTTC.